This T cell receptor beta chain is drawn from a study of blood T cell repertoires in COVID-19. Study in general: There were acute and convalescent COVID-19 samples, and they came from the United States, Italy and Spain. Sources were T cells, B-cell-depleted T cells, or PBMCs; the material itself was cDNA or gDNA.

Profiling relied on immunoSEQ multiplex PCR, and the TCRdb table lists in-frame clones only, not all of them. The table records under 30,000 clones, 89% of them present only once. CDR1 SNHLY and CDR2 FYNNEI come from the germline V gene. The germline V and J ends were trimmed by 4 bases and 9 bases, with 16 bases remaining between them. The CDR3 consists of 14 residues. The source of this sequence is a human donor in a cohort sampled during active COVID-19. This chain joins TRBV2 and TRBJ2-1; tentative D call: TRBD1 (5 bases). Material for sequencing was peripheral blood. The CDR3 spells CASSVQGGISEQFF. DNA for the CDR3: TGTGCCAGCAGTGTTCAGGGTGGTATTAGTGAGCAGTTCTTC.